These 24 T cell receptor beta chains came from one sample sequenced in a study of cytomegalovirus exposure and HLA in healthy donors. Use of 60 Vbeta and 13 Jbeta primers characterized the PCR. The method was immunoSEQ multiplex PCR; TCRdb's version includes in-frame clones alone and lacks a portion of them. The table lists around 230,000 clones, around 80% of them singletons. The sample consisted of PBMCs. The receptors shown here come from a boy younger than 18 in good health and CMV-seronegative.

This sequence joins TRBV4-1 and TRBJ2-4; 11 bases match TRBD2. Germline values: CDR1 MGHRA, CDR2 YSYEKL. With 1 base clipped from V and 0 bases from J, the junction kept 5 bases outside the gene matches. This CDR3 is built from 18 residues. The CDR3 here is CASSQGLAGGLAKNIQYF. The DNA for the CDR3 is TGCGCCAGCAGCCAAGGCCTAGCGGGGGGACTAGCCAAAAACATTCAGTACTTC.

The rearrangement uses TRBV5-1 and TRBJ2-1; the match to TRBD2 covers 8 bases. CDR3 length equals 15 residues. V lost 4 bases, J lost 6 bases, and 9 bases stayed unmatched. The V gene's germline CDR1 is SGHRS and CDR2 YFSETQ. CDR3 in DNA: TGCGCCAGCAGCGAACTAGCGGATGGGGCCAATGAGCAGTTCTTC. This codes for CASSELADGANEQFF.

This chain connects TRBV25-1 to TRBJ1-1; TRBD1 is a possible D gene (5 bases). Germline CDR1 and CDR2: MGHDK and SYGVNS. V was pared by 5 bases and J by 6 bases, with 10 bases between. This CDR3 spans 12 amino acids. The CDR3 DNA sequence: TGTGCCAGCAGTCGACAGCGTCCTGAAGCTTTCTTT. It is translated as CASSRQRPEAFF.

V usage is TRBV18 and J usage is TRBJ1-1; maybe TRBD1 (5 bases). Germline V gene sequence: CDR1 KGHSH, CDR2 LQKENI. Trimming took 3 bases from V and 7 from J, leaving 15 bases between them. This CDR3 comprises 14 residues. CDR3 loop: CASSPLTGPSEAFF. The CDR3, as DNA: TGTGCCAGCTCACCTCTAACAGGTCCCAGTGAAGCTTTCTTT.

V usage is TRBV18 and J usage is TRBJ1-1; D is perhaps TRBD1 (5 bases). Germline CDR1 and CDR2: KGHSH and LQKENI. The CDR3 extends over 15 amino acids. V lost 4 bases to trimming and J lost 5 bases, with 17 bases between them. The CDR3 sequence: CASSLSTGRTTEAFF. For the CDR3, the DNA is TGTGCCAGCTCACTTTCCACAGGAAGGACGACTGAAGCTTTCTTT.

In nucleotides, the CDR3 is TGTGCCAGCGCCCCCAGTGTTGGCTACACCTTC. Residues: CASAPSVGYTF. The chain is built from TRBV6-1 and TRBJ1-2; D not resolved. Germline V gives CDR1 MNHNS, CDR2 SASEGT. The CDR3 runs to 11 residues. The germline V and J ends were trimmed by 8 bases and 7 bases, with 11 bases remaining between them.

This clone came up once. CDR3 DNA: TGTGCCACCTCCGGGACTAGCGGGACAGACCAGACCAGCACAGATACGCAGTATTTT. Translating gives CATSGTSGTDQTSTDTQYF. The rearrangement uses TRBV2 and TRBJ2-3; 13 nucleotides agree with TRBD2. The CDR3 runs to 19 residues. With V trimmed by 10 bases and J by 0 bases, 16 bases remained unmatched. The germline CDR1 and CDR2 sequences are SNHLY and FYNNEI. The variable domain in full, with the rest retrieved from reference TRBV2 and TRBJ2-3, is EPEVTQTPSHQVTQMGQEVILRCVPISNHLYFYWYRQILGQKVEFLVSFYNNEISEKSEIFDDQFSVERPDGSNFTLKIRSTKLEDSAMYFCATSGTSGTDQTSTDTQYFGPGTRLTVL.

In its sample, this clone was seen once. The chain recombines TRBV29-1 with TRBJ2-7, with 9 bases matching TRBD1. The CDR3 runs 13 residues. In germline, CDR1 is SQVTM, CDR2 ANQGSEA. Trimming cost V 7 bases and J 3 bases; bases outside gene matches: 7. The CDR3, as DNA: TGCAGCGCCGCCGGGACAGGGTACTACGAGCAGTACTTC. It encodes CSAAGTGYYEQYF.

V is TRBV30 and J is TRBJ1-3, with a weak D call TRBD1 (5 bases). CDR3 length equals 13 residues. Germline assignment: CDR1 GTSNPN and CDR2 SVGIG (reference sequence). V lost 5 bases, J lost 8 bases, and 16 bases lay in between. Here the CDR3 reads CAWALAGSDTIYF. The CDR3 DNA is TGTGCCTGGGCTCTCGCAGGGTCGGACACCATATATTTT.

This clone appeared a few times. This rearrangement joins TRBV30 to TRBJ1-3; unclear D gene. This CDR3 region has 13 residues. Germline loops: CDR1 GTSNPN, CDR2 SVGIG (reference sequence). V was pared by 8 bases and J by 4 bases, with 15 bases between. CDR3 nucleotides: TGTGCCGGAAGTCAGGCGTGGGGAAACACCATATATTTT. Protein product: CAGSQAWGNTIYF.

The rearrangement uses TRBV14 and TRBJ2-2; D perhaps matches TRBD1 (5 bases). V lost 6 bases and J lost 3, with 11 bases in between. The germline gives CDR1 SGHDN, CDR2 FVKESK. There are 14 residues in the CDR3. CDR3: CASRPGWDTGELFF. The CDR3 DNA reads as TGTGCCAGCAGGCCAGGGTGGGACACCGGGGAGCTGTTTTTT.

The rearrangement uses TRBV4-1 and TRBJ1-6; 8 nucleotides align to TRBD1. Per the germline V gene, CDR1 is MGHRA and CDR2 is YSYEKL. The CDR3 totals 16 residues. The V segment lost 3 bases and the J segment 8 bases; nucleotides outside the gene matches: 9. CDR3 sequence: CASSQEAGTGYSPLHF. In DNA, the CDR3 is TGCGCCAGCAGCCAGGAAGCCGGGACAGGTTATTCACCCCTCCACTTT.

The chain couples TRBV20-1 to TRBJ1-1; D uncertain. The CDR3 sequence is 10 residues long. V was pared by 8 bases and J by 7 bases, with 11 bases between. CDR1 and CDR2 from the germline V gene are DFQATT and SNEGSKA (reference sequence). CDR3 sequence reads: CSQYQNEAFF. The DNA for the CDR3 is TGCAGTCAGTACCAGAATGAAGCTTTCTTT.

The chain couples TRBV29-1 to TRBJ1-2, with 11 nucleotides matching TRBD1. The germline CDR1 and CDR2 sequences are SQVTM and ANQGSEA. The trim removed 2 bases at V and 5 bases at J, leaving 4 bases unmatched. CDR3 length equals 14 residues. CDR3 residues: CSVEKDRGLYGYTF. The CDR3, as DNA: TGCAGCGTTGAAAAGGACAGGGGGCTATATGGCTACACCTTC.

The V gene is TRBV1, the J gene TRBJ2-2; the table assigns TRBD1, which was not confirmed against the DNA. TRBV1 is an annotated pseudogene. This CDR3 comprises 14 residues. This chain's CDR3 is CTSSQVRHTGELFF. The CDR3, as DNA: TGCACCAGCAGCCAAGTGCGACATACCGGGGAGCTGTTTTTT.

The sample holds a few counts of this clone. The chain is built from TRBV6-5 and TRBJ2-7; 11 nucleotides match TRBD2. The CDR3 extends over 15 amino acids. The J segment lost 2 bases and the V segment lost 6 bases, leaving 6 bases of the junction unmatched. Germline lookup yields CDR1 MNHEY and CDR2 SVGAGI. The CDR3 here is CASRPGLAVTYEQYF. The CDR3 DNA follows: TGTGCCAGCAGACCGGGACTAGCGGTCACCTACGAGCAGTACTTC.

This CDR3 is CATSRTRLVGTDTQYF. CDR3 nucleotide sequence: TGTGCCACCAGCAGAACGAGACTAGTCGGCACAGATACGCAGTATTTT. V usage is TRBV15 and J usage is TRBJ2-3; tentatively, D is TRBD2 (6 bases). The CDR3 runs to 16 residues. Between the trimmed V and J ends, which lost 2 bases and 1 base, there was a span of 13 bases. Germline V gene data show CDR1 as LNHNV and CDR2 as YYDKDF (reference sequence). The full variable domain, its missing parts supplied by reference TRBV15 and TRBJ2-3, is DAMVIQNPRYQVTQFGKPVTLSCSQTLNHNVMYWYQQKSSQAPKLLFHYYDKDFNNEADTPDNFQSRRPNTSFCFLDIRSPGLGDTAMYLCATSRTRLVGTDTQYFGPGTRLTVL.

The J gene is TRBJ1-1, the V gene TRBV2, with 8 bases that match TRBD1. V shed 3 bases and J 4 bases; nucleotides not matched to a gene: 7. CDR1 SNHLY and CDR2 FYNNEI come from the germline V gene. CDR3 length equals 15 residues. The CDR3 here is CASSENRGSFTEAFF. The CDR3 DNA sequence: TGTGCCAGCAGTGAGAACAGGGGGAGTTTCACTGAAGCTTTCTTT.

V gene TRBV27 combines with J gene TRBJ1-2; TRBD1 agrees at 12 bases. CDR1 and CDR2 from the germline V gene are MNHEY and SMNVEV (reference sequence). The junction had 13 bases not matched to a gene; V was cut back by 6 bases and J by 8 bases. The length of the CDR3 is 16 residues. In DNA form, the CDR3 reads TGTGCCAGCAGCTTCGCCGGGACAGGGGGCGGAGGAGGCTACACCTTC. Translated: CASSFAGTGGGGGYTF.

CDR3 in DNA: TGCGCCAGCAGCCAAGGGGGACTGGGAACTGAAGCTTTCTTT. It encodes CASSQGGLGTEAFF. The V call is TRBV4-1, the J call TRBJ1-1; a weak D match, TRBD1 (5 bases). CDR3 size: 14 residues. From germline, CDR1 is MGHRA and CDR2 YSYEKL. Trimming shortened V by 1 base and J by 5 bases, and 11 bases separated the two germline ends.

This clone has just one count. The J gene is TRBJ2-2, the V gene TRBV25-1; TRBD2 is a possible D gene (5 bases). V was clipped by 4 bases and J by 4 bases, with 10 bases between them. The CDR3 contains 14 residues. Per germline, CDR1 MGHDK and CDR2 SYGVNS. CDR3 sequence (DNA): TGTGCCAGCAGTGCCCTAGCACGCACCGGGGAGCTGTTTTTT. It is translated as CASSALARTGELFF. The entire variable domain, with the rest obtained from reference TRBV25-1 and TRBJ2-2, is as follows: EADIYQTPRYLVIGTGKKITLECSQTMGHDKMYWYQQDPGMELHLIHYSYGVNSTEKGDLSSESTVSRIRTEHFPLTLESARPSHTSQYLCASSALARTGELFFGEGSRLTVL.

The CDR3 is CASGFRERGYEQYF. The CDR3 DNA reads TGTGCCAGCGGCTTCAGGGAAAGAGGCTACGAGCAGTACTTC. J is TRBJ2-7 and V is TRBV6-9; D possibly corresponds to TRBD1 (5 bases). The germline CDR1 and CDR2 sequences are MNHGY and SVAAGI. This CDR3 is built from 14 residues. Trimming stripped 8 bases from V and 3 bases from J, with 17 bases between.

V and J are TRBV5-1 and TRBJ1-6, with 8 bases identical to TRBD1. This CDR3 is built from 15 residues. From germline, CDR1 is SGHRS and CDR2 YFSETQ. The J segment lost 5 bases and the V segment lost 4 bases, leaving 5 bases of the junction unmatched. The DNA of the CDR3 is TGCGCCAGCAGCCAAGGGGGACAGGATAATTCACCCCTCCACTTT. Translated, it gives CASSQGGQDNSPLHF.

J is TRBJ2-1 and V is TRBV2, with 7 nucleotides matching TRBD1. In germline, CDR1 is SNHLY, CDR2 FYNNEI. The V segment lost 6 bases and the J segment 13 bases; nucleotides outside the gene matches: 15. The CDR3 is made up of 14 amino acids. CDR3 nucleotides: TGTGCCAGCAGGCGGCCCGGGACAGCCGGGGATCAGTTCTTC. Amino acid sequence: CASRRPGTAGDQFF.